This TCR beta chain was documented in a study of T cells in Graves' hyperthyroidism and ophthalmopathy. For the diagnoses, clinical symptoms, serum thyroxine and TRAb, thyroid ultrasound and orbital computed tomography were used. Trimming took off 0 bases at V and 5 bases at J, with 8 bases between the two ends. Germline CDR1 is SGHAT and CDR2 is FQNNGV. The CDR3 is made up of 13 amino acids. TCR beta CDR3 regions were amplified from RNA. The primer set for the first-round RT-PCR of the TCR CDR3 was HTBI. TCRdb called the multiplex PCR reads again in MiXCR, with one record for every CDR3 protein. The sample yields 300,000 to 450,000 distinct CDR3 sequences, 17% seen once. Whole-study findings and limits: Model predictions of ophthalmopathy came a median approximately 6 months before onset.

This clonotype has a count of ten or more. Its target is unknown. The chain joins TRBV11-2 to TRBJ2-7; D is possibly TRBD1 (5 bases). This receptor was taken from a woman younger than 45 with Graves' hyperthyroidism that later progressed to Graves' ophthalmopathy. Material: blood. The CDR3 reads CASSLDRVDEQYF. The CDR3 DNA follows: TGTGCCAGCAGCTTAGACAGGGTTGACGAGCAGTACTTC. The variable domain in full, with the rest retrieved from reference TRBV11-2 and TRBJ2-7, is EAGVAQSPRYKIIEKRQSVAFWCNPISGHATLYWYQQILGQGPKLLIQFQNNGVVDDSQLPKDRFSAERLKGVDSTLKIQPAKLEDSAVYLCASSLDRVDEQYFGPGTRLTVT.